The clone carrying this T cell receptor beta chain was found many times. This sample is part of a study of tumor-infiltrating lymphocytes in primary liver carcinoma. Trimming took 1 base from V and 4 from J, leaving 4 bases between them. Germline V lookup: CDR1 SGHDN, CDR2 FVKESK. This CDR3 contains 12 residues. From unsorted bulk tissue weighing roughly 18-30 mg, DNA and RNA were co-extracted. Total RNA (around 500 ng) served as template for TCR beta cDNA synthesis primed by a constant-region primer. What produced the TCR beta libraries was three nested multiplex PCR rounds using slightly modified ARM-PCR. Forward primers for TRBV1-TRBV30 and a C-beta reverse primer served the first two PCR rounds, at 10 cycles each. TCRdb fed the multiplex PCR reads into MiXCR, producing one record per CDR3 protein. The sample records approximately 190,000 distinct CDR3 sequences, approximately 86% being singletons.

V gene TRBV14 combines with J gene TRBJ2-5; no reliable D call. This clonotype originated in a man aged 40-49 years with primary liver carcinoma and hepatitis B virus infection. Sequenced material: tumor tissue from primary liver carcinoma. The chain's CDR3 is CASSQALETQYF. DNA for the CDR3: TGTGCCAGCAGCCAAGCTTTAGAGACCCAGTACTTC.